The TCR beta chain under discussion was sequenced for a study of monozygotic twins with inflammatory bowel disease. Study-wide results and limits: Healthy co-twins, by inverse Simpson, had higher TCRbeta diversity than their siblings with IBD.

Reanalyzing the 5' RACE reads, TCRdb keeps one entry per CDR3 protein, without DNA. The table lists 300,000 to 450,000 distinct CDR3 sequences, with 2.6% in the top ten. Concerning this clonotype: Its matching antigen is unknown.

The CDR3 is made up of 12 amino acids. CDR1 and CDR2 from the germline V gene are DFQATT and SNEGSKA (reference sequence). The chain employs TRBV20-1 and TRBJ2-7; TCRdb picks TRBD1, but there is no DNA to check that call. What was sequenced was blood. The TCR was taken from a human donor with ulcerative colitis or Crohn's disease, or a healthy co-twin of an affected twin (not recorded which). The CDR3 region is CSASPGNYEQYF.